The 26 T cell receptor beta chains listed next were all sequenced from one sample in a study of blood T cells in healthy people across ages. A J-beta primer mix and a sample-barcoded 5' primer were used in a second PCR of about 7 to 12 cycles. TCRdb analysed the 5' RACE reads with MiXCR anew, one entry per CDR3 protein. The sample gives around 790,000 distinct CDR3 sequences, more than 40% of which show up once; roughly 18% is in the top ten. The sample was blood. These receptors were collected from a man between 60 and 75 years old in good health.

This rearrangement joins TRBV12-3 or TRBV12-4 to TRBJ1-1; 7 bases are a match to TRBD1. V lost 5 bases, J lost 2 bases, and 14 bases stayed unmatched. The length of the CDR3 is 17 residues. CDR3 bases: TGTGCCAGCAGTGGGCTTCTAATGGGACAGTCAAACACTGAAGCTTTCTTT. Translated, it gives CASSGLLMGQSNTEAFF.

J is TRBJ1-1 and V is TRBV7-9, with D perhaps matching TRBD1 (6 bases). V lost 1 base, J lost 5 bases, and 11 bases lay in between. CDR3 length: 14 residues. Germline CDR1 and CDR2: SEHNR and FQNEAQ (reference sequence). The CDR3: CASSLVGAGTEAFF. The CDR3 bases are TGTGCCAGCAGCTTAGTGGGGGCAGGAACTGAAGCTTTCTTT.

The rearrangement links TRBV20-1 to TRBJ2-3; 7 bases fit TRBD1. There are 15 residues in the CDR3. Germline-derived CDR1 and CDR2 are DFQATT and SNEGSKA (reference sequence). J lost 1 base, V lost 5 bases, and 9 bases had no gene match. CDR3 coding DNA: TGCAGTGCTGCCATAGGGGGCTCGGGCACAGATACGCAGTATTTT. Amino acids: CSAAIGGSGTDTQYF.

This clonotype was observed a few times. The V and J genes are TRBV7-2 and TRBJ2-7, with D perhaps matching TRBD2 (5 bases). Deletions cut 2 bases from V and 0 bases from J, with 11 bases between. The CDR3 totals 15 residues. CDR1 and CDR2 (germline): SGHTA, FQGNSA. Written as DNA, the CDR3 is TGTGCCAGCAGCTTATTCCCGGGAATCTCCTACGAGCAGTACTTC. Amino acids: CASSLFPGISYEQYF.

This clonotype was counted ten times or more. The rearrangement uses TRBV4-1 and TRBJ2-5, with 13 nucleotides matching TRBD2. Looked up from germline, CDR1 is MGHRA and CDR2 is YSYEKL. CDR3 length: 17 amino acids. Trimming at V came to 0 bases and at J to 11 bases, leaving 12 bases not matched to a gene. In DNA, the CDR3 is TGCGCCAGCAGCCAAGATGTGGGGACTAGCGGGGCTCGTGAGCAGTACTTC. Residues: CASSQDVGTSGAREQYF.

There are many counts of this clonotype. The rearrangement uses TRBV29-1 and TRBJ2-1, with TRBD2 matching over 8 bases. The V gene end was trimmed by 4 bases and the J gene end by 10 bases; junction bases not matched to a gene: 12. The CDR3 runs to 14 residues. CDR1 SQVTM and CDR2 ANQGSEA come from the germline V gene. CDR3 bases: TGCAGCGTTGCGTTGGTAGCGGGGCGTTCCGAGCAGTTCTTC. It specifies CSVALVAGRSEQFF.

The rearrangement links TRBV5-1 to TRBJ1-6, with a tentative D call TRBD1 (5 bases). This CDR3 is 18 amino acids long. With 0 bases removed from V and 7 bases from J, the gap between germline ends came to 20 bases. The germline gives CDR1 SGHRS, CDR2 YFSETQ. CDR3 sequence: CASSLGPGTERPNSPLHF. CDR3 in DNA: TGCGCCAGCAGCTTGGGGCCGGGGACCGAAAGGCCAAATTCACCCCTCCACTTT.

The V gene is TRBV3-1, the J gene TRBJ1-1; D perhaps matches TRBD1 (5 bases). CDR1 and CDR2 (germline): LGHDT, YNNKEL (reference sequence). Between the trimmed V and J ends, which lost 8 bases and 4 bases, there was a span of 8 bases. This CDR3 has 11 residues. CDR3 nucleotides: TGTGCCAGCGCAAGGGGCACTGAAGCTTTCTTT. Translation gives CASARGTEAFF.

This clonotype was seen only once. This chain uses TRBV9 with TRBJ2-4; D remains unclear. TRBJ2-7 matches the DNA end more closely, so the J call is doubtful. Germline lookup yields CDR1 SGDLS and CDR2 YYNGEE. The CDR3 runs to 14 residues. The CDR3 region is CASSAAGPSYEQYF. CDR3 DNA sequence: TGTGCCAGCAGCGCGGCAGGACCGTCCTACGAGCAGTACTTC.

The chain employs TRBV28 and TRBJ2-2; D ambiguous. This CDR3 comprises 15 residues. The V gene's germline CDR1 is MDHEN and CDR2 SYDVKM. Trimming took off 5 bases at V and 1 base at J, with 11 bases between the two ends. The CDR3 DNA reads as TGTGCCAGCAGTCCATCCGGGCTGAACACCGGGGAGCTGTTTTTT. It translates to CASSPSGLNTGELFF.

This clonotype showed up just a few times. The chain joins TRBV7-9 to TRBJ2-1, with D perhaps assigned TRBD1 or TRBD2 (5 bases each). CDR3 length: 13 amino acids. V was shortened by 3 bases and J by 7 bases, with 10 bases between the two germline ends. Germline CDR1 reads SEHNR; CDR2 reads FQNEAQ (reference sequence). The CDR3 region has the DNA TGTGCCAGCAGCTTGAGGGGCCGGAATGAGCAGTTCTTC. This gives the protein CASSLRGRNEQFF.

In DNA form, the CDR3 reads TGTGCCAGCAGCCAAGAGTTCCCAATCCCCACAGATACGCAGTATTTT. Translation: CASSQEFPIPTDTQYF. The chain uses TRBV14 and TRBJ2-3; D gene unclear. The germline CDR1 and CDR2 sequences are SGHDN and FVKESK. V was trimmed by 0 bases and J by 2 bases, leaving 12 bases between them. This CDR3 is 16 amino acids long.

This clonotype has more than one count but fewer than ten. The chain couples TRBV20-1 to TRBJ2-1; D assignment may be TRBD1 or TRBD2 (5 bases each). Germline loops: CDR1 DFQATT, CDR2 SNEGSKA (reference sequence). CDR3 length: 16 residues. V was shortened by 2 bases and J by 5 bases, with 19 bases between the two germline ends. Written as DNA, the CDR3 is TGCAGTGCTAGAAGGACGGGACCCCTAGGGGACAATGAGCAGTTCTTC. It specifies CSARRTGPLGDNEQFF.

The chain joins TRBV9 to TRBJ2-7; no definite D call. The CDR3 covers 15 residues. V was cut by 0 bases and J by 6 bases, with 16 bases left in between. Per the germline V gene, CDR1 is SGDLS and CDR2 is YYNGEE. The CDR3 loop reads CASSVGPIAVCEQYF. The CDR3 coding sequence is TGTGCCAGCAGCGTAGGCCCGATTGCGGTCTGCGAGCAGTACTTC.

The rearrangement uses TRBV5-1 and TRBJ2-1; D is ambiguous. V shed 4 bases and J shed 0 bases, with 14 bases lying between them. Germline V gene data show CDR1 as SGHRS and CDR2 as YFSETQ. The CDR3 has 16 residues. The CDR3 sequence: CASSPARSSSYNEQFF. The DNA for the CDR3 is TGCGCCAGCAGCCCGGCCCGCTCCAGCTCCTACAATGAGCAGTTCTTC.

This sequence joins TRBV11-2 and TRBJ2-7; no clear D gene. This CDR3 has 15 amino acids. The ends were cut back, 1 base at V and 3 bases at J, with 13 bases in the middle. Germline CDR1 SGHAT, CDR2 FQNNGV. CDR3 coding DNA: TGTGCCAGCAGCTTAGTCCAGGACGGCTACTACGAGCAGTACTTC. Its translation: CASSLVQDGYYEQYF.

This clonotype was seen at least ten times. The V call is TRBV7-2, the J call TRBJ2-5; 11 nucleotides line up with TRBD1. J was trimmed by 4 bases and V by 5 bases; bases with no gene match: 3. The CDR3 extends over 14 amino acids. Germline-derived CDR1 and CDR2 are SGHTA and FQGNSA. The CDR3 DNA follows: TGTGCCAGCAGCCTTGGGACAGGGGGAGAGACCCAGTACTTC. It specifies CASSLGTGGETQYF.

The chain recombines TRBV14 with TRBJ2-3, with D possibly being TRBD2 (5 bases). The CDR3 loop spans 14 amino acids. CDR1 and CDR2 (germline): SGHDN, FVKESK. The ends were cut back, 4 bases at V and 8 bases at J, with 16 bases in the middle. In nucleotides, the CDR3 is TGTGCCAGCAGCCGGCTAGCTCAAGAGAGTACGCAGTATTTT. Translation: CASSRLAQESTQYF.

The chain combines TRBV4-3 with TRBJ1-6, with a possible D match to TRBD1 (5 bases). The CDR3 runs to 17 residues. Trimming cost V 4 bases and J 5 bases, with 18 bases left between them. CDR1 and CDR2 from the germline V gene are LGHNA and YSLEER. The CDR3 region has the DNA TGCGCCAGCAGCCCTGGGGCGGCGGAGCCCAATAATTCACCCCTCCACTTT. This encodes CASSPGAAEPNNSPLHF.

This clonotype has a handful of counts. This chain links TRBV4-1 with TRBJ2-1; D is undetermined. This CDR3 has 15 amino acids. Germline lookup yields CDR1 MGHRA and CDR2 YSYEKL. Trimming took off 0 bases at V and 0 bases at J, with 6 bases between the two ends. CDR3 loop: CASSQDGGSYNEQFF. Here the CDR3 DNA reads TGCGCCAGCAGCCAAGATGGTGGCTCCTACAATGAGCAGTTCTTC.

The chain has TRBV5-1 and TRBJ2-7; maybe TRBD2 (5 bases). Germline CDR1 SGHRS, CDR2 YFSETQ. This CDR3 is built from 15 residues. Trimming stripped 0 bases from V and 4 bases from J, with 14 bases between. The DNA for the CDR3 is TGCGCCAGCAGCTTGGAGTCCGTCGGGGTGTACGAGCAGTACTTC. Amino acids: CASSLESVGVYEQYF. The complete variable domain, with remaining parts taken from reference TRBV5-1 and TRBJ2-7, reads KAGVTQTPRYLIKTRGQQVTLSCSPISGHRSVSWYQQTPGQGLQFLFEYFSETQRNKGNFPGRFSGRQFSNSRSEMNVSTLELGDSALYLCASSLESVGVYEQYFGPGTRLTVT.

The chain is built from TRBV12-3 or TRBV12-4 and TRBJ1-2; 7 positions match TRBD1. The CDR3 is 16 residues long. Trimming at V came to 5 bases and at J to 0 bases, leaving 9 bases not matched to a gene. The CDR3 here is CASSPDEGQPNYGYTF. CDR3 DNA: TGTGCCAGCAGTCCGGACGAGGGACAGCCTAACTATGGCTACACCTTC.

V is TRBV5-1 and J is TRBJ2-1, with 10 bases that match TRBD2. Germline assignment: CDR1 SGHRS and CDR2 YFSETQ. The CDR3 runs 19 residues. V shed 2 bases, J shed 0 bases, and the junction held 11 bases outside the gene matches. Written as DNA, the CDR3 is TGCGCCAGCAGCTTACCTAGCGGGGGCGGTGTAAGCTCCTACAATGAGCAGTTCTTC. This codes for CASSLPSGGGVSSYNEQFF.

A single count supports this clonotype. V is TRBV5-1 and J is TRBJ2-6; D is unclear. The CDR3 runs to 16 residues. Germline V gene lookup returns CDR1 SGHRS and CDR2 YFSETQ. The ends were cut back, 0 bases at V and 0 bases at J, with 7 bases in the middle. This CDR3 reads CASSLVQSSGANVLTF. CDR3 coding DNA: TGCGCCAGCAGCTTGGTACAGAGCTCTGGGGCCAACGTCCTGACTTTC.

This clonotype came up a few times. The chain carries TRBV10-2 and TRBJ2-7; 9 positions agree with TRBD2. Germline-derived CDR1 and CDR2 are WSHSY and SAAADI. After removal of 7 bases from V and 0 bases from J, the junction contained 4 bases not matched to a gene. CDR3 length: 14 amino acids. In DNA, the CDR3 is TGCGCCAGCAATATAGCGGGGGTCTCCTACGAGCAGTACTTC. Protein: CASNIAGVSYEQYF.

DNA for the CDR3: TGCAGCGTTGAGGACAGGGGGCTCGGGGAGACCCAGTACTTC. It specifies CSVEDRGLGETQYF. The V gene is TRBV29-1, the J gene TRBJ2-5; 11 bases map to TRBD1. The ends lost 3 bases at V and 5 bases at J; junction bases unmatched: 5. The CDR3 is 14 amino acids. Per germline, CDR1 SQVTM and CDR2 ANQGSEA.